This entry is about one T cell receptor (beta chain). What it recognizes is unknown. These data are taken from a study of molecular identifiers for immune sequencing clone quantification. Study summary: Naive CD8 cell RNA, from approximately 20,000 or 100,000 cells, was split five ways in replicates, with four sequenced.

The study's findings and limits: More than 98% of effector molecules, versus under 1% of naive-cell molecules, belonged to clones above 20 RNA copies.

The V end lost 4 bases, the J end lost 2 bases, and 12 bases lay between the germline ends. The CDR3 is 15 amino acids. CDR1 is SEHNR and CDR2 is FQNEAQ in the germline V gene (reference sequence). MiXCR was run by TCRdb on the PCR reads, yielding one entry per CDR3 protein. The data contain about 640,000 distinct CDR3 sequences, roughly 21% of them seen just once; the ten biggest clones take up roughly 0.9%. What was sequenced was naive CD8+ T cells from blood, with Jurkat cell RNA spiked in. The subset: FACS-sorted CD8+CD4-CCR7+CD45RA+ naive T cells. V usage is TRBV7-9 and J usage is TRBJ2-1, with D possibly being TRBD1 or TRBD2 (6 bases each). The receptor was isolated from a human donor in good health. Some libraries in this study had Jurkat cell RNA spiked in. CDR3 sequence reads: CASSSRGGTYNEQFF. CDR3 DNA sequence: TGTGCCAGCAGCTCCAGAGGGGGGACCTACAATGAGCAGTTCTTC.